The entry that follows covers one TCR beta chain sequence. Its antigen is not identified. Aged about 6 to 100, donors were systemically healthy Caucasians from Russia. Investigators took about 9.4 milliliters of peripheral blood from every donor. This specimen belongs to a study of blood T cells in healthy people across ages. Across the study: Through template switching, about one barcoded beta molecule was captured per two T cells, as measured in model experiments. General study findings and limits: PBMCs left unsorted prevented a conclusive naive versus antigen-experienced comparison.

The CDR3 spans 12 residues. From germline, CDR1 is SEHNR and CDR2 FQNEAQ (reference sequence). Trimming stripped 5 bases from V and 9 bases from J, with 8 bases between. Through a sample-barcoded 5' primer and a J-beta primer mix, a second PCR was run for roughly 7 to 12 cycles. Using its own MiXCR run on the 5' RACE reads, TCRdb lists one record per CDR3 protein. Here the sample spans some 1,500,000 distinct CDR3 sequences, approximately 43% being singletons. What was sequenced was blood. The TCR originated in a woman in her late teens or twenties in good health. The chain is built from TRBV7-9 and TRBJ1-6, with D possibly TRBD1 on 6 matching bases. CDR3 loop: CASSPDSSPLHF. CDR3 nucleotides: TGTGCCAGCAGCCCGGACAGTTCACCCCTCCACTTT. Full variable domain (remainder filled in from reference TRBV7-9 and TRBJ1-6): DTGVSQNPRHKITKRGQNVTFRCDPISEHNRLYWYRQTLGQGPEFLTYFQNEAQLEKSRLLSDRFSAERPKGSFSTLEIQRTEQGDSAMYLCASSPDSSPLHFGNGTRLTVT.